This T cell receptor beta chain appears in the sequencing data of a study of blood T cell repertoires in COVID-19 (dated by TCRdb to the early 2020s). A note on the overall study: Samples covering the acute and convalescent phases of COVID-19 were provided by collaborators in the United States, Italy and Spain. The material from the prospective study consisted of cDNA or gDNA derived from T cells, B-cell-depleted T cells, or PBMCs. Deeply sampled blood TCRbeta repertoires from subjects exposed to, actively infected with, or recovered from COVID-19 were included in the dataset. The repertoires were released in a freely available public database intended as a resource for research on the immune response to SARS-CoV-2. The samples were drawn from two sources: the first 160 participants of the ongoing ImmuneRACE study, and fewer than 1,500 subjects contributed by 6 global collaborators. Sample metadata almost always included a de-identified subject ID, COVID-19 status, age in years and sex. Where HLA class I and class II types were available, the types were taken from metadata supplied by the sample provider, not from assay-based typing. Results and caveats for the whole study, not just this receptor: Clinical and demographic metadata were provided uncurated, with the amount varying by source and participant.

TCRbeta CDR3 regions were amplified from genomic DNA using the immunoSEQ Assay, a bias-controlled multiplex PCR. In the paper's pipeline: Nucleated cell counts per sample were estimated from amplification of reference gene primers within the assay. To quantify the absolute abundance of each unique TCRbeta CDR3 rearrangement, sequence reads were collapsed and filtered. Productive Simpson clonality was computed per sample as the square root of Simpson's diversity index over productive rearrangements. Not all clones reach the TCRdb copy of this immuneACCESS table, which keeps in-frame sequences only. Checked studies attribute under half of the gap to unresolved V genes and leave the rest unexplained. The DNA gave D and trimming, while V, J and clone size come from that table. For this sample there are 280,000 or so clones; approximately 89% appear just once. The ten largest clones take up approximately 2.9% of the sample.

Reading the germline V gene gives CDR1 MDHEN and CDR2 SYDVKM. At the junction V is shortened by 3 bases and J by 1 base; bases outside the gene matches: 2. The CDR3 goes from the cysteine to the phenylalanine over 15 residues. The DNA shown is the 45-base CDR3, in frame from base 1. With respect to this clone: No antigen is known for it. There are no base qualities to consult, and no much larger clone falls within one base.

In the prospective study, participants were about 18 to 95 years old, resided in about two dozen geographic areas of the United States, and were enrolled through a virtual design. Cohort assignment in the prospective study relied on participant-reported clinical history from a screening survey and a study questionnaire. Exposed participants were defined as having been in contact with someone with a PCR-confirmed or clinician-diagnosed COVID-19 case within 2 weeks of study entry. In the prospective study, mobile phlebotomists collected whole blood, serum and a nasopharyngeal or oropharyngeal swab from each participant. Participants in the prospective study had the option to provide additional blood draws and questionnaires over a roughly 2-month period. Prospective study blood samples were shipped either frozen or at room temperature before DNA extraction.

The sequenced sample consisted of PBMCs or T cells enriched from blood (not recorded which). The chain links TRBV28 with TRBJ1-3, and 8 junctional nucleotides match TRBD1. The receptor's source is a woman in her fifties or sixties who had been exposed to COVID-19. The base sequence is TGTGCCAGCAGTTTCGGACAGGGATCTGGAAACACCATATATTTT. This codes for CASSFGQGSGNTIYF. With all but the CDR3 taken from the reference TRBV28 and TRBJ1-3 genes, the full variable domain is: DVKVTQSSRYLVKRTGEKVFLECVQDMDHENMFWYRQDPGLGLRLIYFSYDVKMKEKGDIPEGYSVSREKKERFSLILESASTNQTSMYLCASSFGQGSGNTIYFGEGSWLTVV.